This TCR beta chain was recovered during a study of technical replicates of blood from several donors. Germline loops: CDR1 SGHTA, CDR2 FQGNSA. Losses at the gene ends were 5 bases for V and 4 bases for J; bases not matched to a gene: 0. The CDR3 extends over 13 amino acids. Measured with immunoSEQ multiplex PCR; TCRdb has only the in-frame clones, and not every one. The data contain around 79,000 clones, about 93% of them singletons. The source material was T cells isolated from PBMCs. This sequence originates from a human donor in good health. The rearrangement joins TRBV7-2 to TRBJ1-3; the match to TRBD1 covers 9 bases. The CDR3 DNA sequence: TGTGCCAGCAGCGGACAGGGGGGAAACACCATATATTTT. It translates to CASSGQGGNTIYF. The full variable domain, rest sourced from reference TRBV7-2 and TRBJ1-3, is GAGVSQSPSNKVTEKGKDVELRCDPISGHTALYWYRQSLGQGLEFLIYFQGNSAPDKSGLPSDRFSAERTGGSVSTLTIQRTQQEDSAVYLCASSGQGGNTIYFGEGSWLTVV.